This T cell receptor beta chain was found in a study of neoadjuvant anti-PD-1 for oral cavity cancer. This clone was seen more than once but under ten times. The time point: after neoadjuvant nivolumab, at surgical resection. Six replicates per PBMC sample, mostly from around 500 ng of genomic DNA. Produced via immunoSEQ multiplex PCR; TCRdb's table is partial and in-frame only. This sample has around 14,000 clones, with around 70% found just once. Germline lookup yields CDR1 SNHLY and CDR2 FYNNEI. CDR3 size: 15 residues. V shed 1 base and J 5 bases; nucleotides not matched to a gene: 4. The chain has TRBV2 and TRBJ2-2; 7 positions match TRBD2. The receptor was derived from a person aged 40-85 years with oral cavity squamous cell carcinoma. The source material was PBMCs, sampled after nivolumab (anti-PD-1) treatment. CDR3 coding DNA: TGTGCCAGCAGTGAAGATAGACTAGCAACCGGGGAGCTGTTTTTT. Protein sequence: CASSEDRLATGELFF.